The 24 T cell receptor beta chains below all came from one sample that was sequenced in a study of blood T cell repertoires in COVID-19. Assay: immunoSEQ multiplex PCR; the TCRdb copy retains only in-frame clones and omits some. The sample shows about 300,000 clones, approximately 93% of them seen only once. The sample consisted of peripheral blood. Receptors originate from a woman aged 25 to 39 with COVID-19, enrolled during active disease.

For this clone: Other DNA sequences in the same sample also yield this CDR3. This chain connects TRBV5-1 to TRBJ2-7; 7 bases fit TRBD1. The length of the CDR3 is 14 residues. The ends lost 2 bases at V and 7 bases at J; junction bases unmatched: 9. Germline CDR1 reads SGHRS; CDR2 reads YFSETQ. The chain's CDR3 is CASSLAQGLGEQYF. In DNA form, the CDR3 reads TGCGCCAGCAGCTTAGCACAGGGGTTGGGGGAGCAGTACTTC.

V gene TRBV6-6 combines with J gene TRBJ2-4; no clear D gene. V lost 5 bases and J lost 0, with 14 bases in between. From germline, CDR1 is MNHNY and CDR2 SVGAGI (reference sequence). The CDR3 has 16 residues. Here the CDR3 reads CASSPSESLAKNIQYF. CDR3 nucleotides: TGTGCCAGCAGTCCGTCCGAGAGCCTAGCCAAAAACATTCAGTACTTC.

The chain joins TRBV4-1 to TRBJ2-2, with 11 bases lining up with TRBD2. Germline lookup yields CDR1 MGHRA and CDR2 YSYEKL. The J segment lost 5 bases and the V segment lost 0 bases, leaving 11 bases of the junction unmatched. CDR3 length equals 19 residues. The CDR3 bases are TGCGCCAGCAGCCAAGATCCCCCCGGGACTAGCGGCCCGACCGGGGAGCTGTTTTTT. As protein: CASSQDPPGTSGPTGELFF.

This clone came up a few times. The rearrangement joins TRBV30 to TRBJ2-2; TRBD1 is a possible D gene (6 bases). The V and J ends lost 7 bases and 7 bases respectively, with 13 bases between them. The CDR3 sequence is 12 residues long. CDR1 and CDR2 from the germline V gene are GTSNPN and SVGIG (reference sequence). In nucleotides, the CDR3 is TGTGCCTCGACGGACAGACGCGGGGAGCTGTTTTTT. It yields the protein CASTDRRGELFF. Full variable domain (rest looked up from reference TRBV30 and TRBJ2-2): SQTIHQWPATLVQPVGSPLSLECTVEGTSNPNLYWYRQAAGRGLQLLFYSVGIGQISSEVPQNLSASRPQDRQFILSSKKLLLSDSGFYLCASTDRRGELFFGEGSRLTVL.

The rearrangement links TRBV28 to TRBJ1-5; TRBD1 might be the D (5 bases). The V gene lost 2 bases and the J gene lost 3 bases, with 11 bases spanning the gap. The CDR3 contains 15 residues. CDR1 and CDR2 from the germline V gene are MDHEN and SYDVKM. The CDR3 is CASSLSRRDNQPQHF. CDR3 DNA: TGTGCCAGCAGTTTAAGTCGCAGGGACAATCAGCCCCAGCATTTT.

V and J are TRBV19 and TRBJ2-3; D ambiguous. The ends were cut back, 6 bases at V and 5 bases at J, with 9 bases in the middle. Germline assignment: CDR1 LNHDA and CDR2 SQIVND (reference sequence). The CDR3 spans 12 residues. CDR3 in DNA: TGTGCCAGTAGCACCCTAGGAGATACGCAGTATTTT. Protein: CASSTLGDTQYF.

The rearrangement uses TRBV11-2 and TRBJ2-7; 7 nucleotides align to TRBD1. This CDR3 has 17 amino acids. Germline values: CDR1 SGHAT, CDR2 FQNNGV. V lost 1 base and J lost 2; bases outside the gene matches: 11. CDR3 in DNA: TGTGCCAGCAGCTTAGCCGTTATAGGACAGGCTGCCTACGAGCAGTACTTC. It yields the protein CASSLAVIGQAAYEQYF.

V usage is TRBV6-1 and J usage is TRBJ2-7; TRBD1 agrees at 7 bases. Trimming took 1 base from V and 1 from J; bases not matched to a gene: 4. Germline CDR1 reads MNHNS; CDR2 reads SASEGT. CDR3 size: 15 residues. The CDR3 nucleotides are TGTGCCAGCAGTGAAGAGGCAGGGGGTTCCTACGAGCAGTACTTC. Its protein product is CASSEEAGGSYEQYF.

DNA of the CDR3: TGTGCCACCGACCCCGGACAGGTCCACTCTGGGGCCAACGTCCTGACTTTC. Protein product: CATDPGQVHSGANVLTF. This chain links TRBV28 with TRBJ2-6; 7 bases fit TRBD1. The CDR3 runs 17 residues. V lost 10 bases to trimming and J lost 0 bases; unmatched junction nucleotides: 12. Germline V lookup: CDR1 MDHEN, CDR2 SYDVKM. The full variable domain, with the rest looked up from reference TRBV28 and TRBJ2-6, is DVKVTQSSRYLVKRTGEKVFLECVQDMDHENMFWYRQDPGLGLRLIYFSYDVKMKEKGDIPEGYSVSREKKERFSLILESASTNQTSMYLCATDPGQVHSGANVLTFGAGSRLTVL.

The gene calls are TRBV27 and TRBJ2-7; 9 bases agree with TRBD2. The germline V gene encodes CDR1 MNHEY and CDR2 SMNVEV (reference sequence). This CDR3 has 14 residues. Losses at the gene ends were 2 bases for V and 6 bases for J; bases not matched to a gene: 5. The CDR3 protein is CASSLAGGEVEQYF. CDR3 in DNA: TGTGCCAGCAGTTTAGCGGGGGGGGAGGTCGAGCAGTACTTC.

The chain joins TRBV5-1 to TRBJ1-5; D call uncertain. Germline V gene lookup returns CDR1 SGHRS and CDR2 YFSETQ. Trimming cost V 1 base and J 6 bases, with 11 bases left between them. The CDR3 runs 14 residues. The CDR3 sequence is CASSLSGEAQPQHF. The CDR3, as DNA: TGCGCCAGCAGCTTGAGTGGGGAGGCTCAGCCCCAGCATTTT. The full variable domain, completed using reference TRBV5-1 and TRBJ1-5, is KAGVTQTPRYLIKTRGQQVTLSCSPISGHRSVSWYQQTPGQGLQFLFEYFSETQRNKGNFPGRFSGRQFSNSRSEMNVSTLELGDSALYLCASSLSGEAQPQHFGDGTRLSIL.

The chain uses TRBV5-1 and TRBJ2-5, with TRBD1 as a possible D gene (7 bases). V dropped 0 bases and J dropped 1 base, with 19 bases sitting between them. CDR1 is SGHRS, CDR2 YFSETQ, per germline. CDR3 size: 18 residues. The CDR3 spells CASSLGPSAGGSQETQYF. In DNA, the CDR3 is TGCGCCAGCAGCTTGGGCCCTTCGGCAGGGGGGAGCCAAGAGACCCAGTACTTC.

The V call is TRBV5-6, the J call TRBJ1-3; D is possibly TRBD1 (5 bases). Germline V gene lookup returns CDR1 SGHDT and CDR2 YYEEEE. The germline V and J ends were trimmed by 6 bases and 3 bases, with 16 bases remaining between them. The CDR3 has 15 residues. In nucleotides, the CDR3 is TGTGCCAGCACCCTCGACAGAAGTCTTGGAAACACCATATATTTT. Amino acids: CASTLDRSLGNTIYF.

The chain couples TRBV4-1 to TRBJ2-7, with D perhaps TRBD1 (5 bases). V was trimmed by 2 bases and J by 2 bases, leaving 10 bases between them. The CDR3 totals 14 residues. Germline CDR1 is MGHRA and CDR2 is YSYEKL. The CDR3 protein is CASSQLQETYEQYF. CDR3 DNA sequence: TGCGCCAGCAGCCAATTACAGGAGACCTACGAGCAGTACTTC.

The chain is built from TRBV19 and TRBJ1-2; no firm D call. The V gene's germline CDR1 is LNHDA and CDR2 SQIVND (reference sequence). This CDR3 has 12 amino acids. V was clipped by 0 bases and J by 8 bases, with 7 bases between them. The CDR3 DNA reads TGTGCCAGTAGTATAGATAGGAGCGGCTACACCTTC. It translates to CASSIDRSGYTF.

This chain connects TRBV15 to TRBJ1-1, with D maybe TRBD1 (5 bases). V lost 0 bases and J lost 11, with 22 bases in between. The germline V gene encodes CDR1 LNHNV and CDR2 YYDKDF (reference sequence). The CDR3 extends over 16 amino acids. The CDR3 DNA reads as TGTGCCACCAGCAGAGATTGGAATGTGGGGGGAGCTATGGCTTTCTTT. Protein sequence: CATSRDWNVGGAMAFF. The complete variable domain, with remaining parts taken from reference TRBV15 and TRBJ1-1, reads DAMVIQNPRYQVTQFGKPVTLSCSQTLNHNVMYWYQQKSSQAPKLLFHYYDKDFNNEADTPDNFQSRRPNTSFCFLDIRSPGLGDTAMYLCATSRDWNVGGAMAFFGQGTRLTVV.

The chain has TRBV19 and TRBJ1-5; D perhaps matches TRBD1 (5 bases). V was cut by 4 bases and J by 4 bases, with 11 bases left in between. The CDR3 is 14 residues long. Germline lookup yields CDR1 LNHDA and CDR2 SQIVND (reference sequence). The CDR3 reads CASSSQGGNQPQHF. The CDR3 nucleotides are TGTGCCAGTAGTAGCCAGGGAGGTAATCAGCCCCAGCATTTT.

The chain is built from TRBV12-3 or TRBV12-4 and TRBJ2-7; D unresolved. V dropped 3 bases and J dropped 2 bases, with 5 bases sitting between them. This CDR3 spans 12 amino acids. Here the CDR3 DNA reads TGTGCCAGCAGTTTGTTTACCTACGAGCAGTACTTC. Residues: CASSLFTYEQYF.

The chain uses TRBV14 and TRBJ2-5; 12 nucleotides match TRBD2. The ends lost 4 bases at V and 7 bases at J; junction bases unmatched: 7. CDR3 size: 15 residues. Germline loops: CDR1 SGHDN, CDR2 FVKESK. CDR3 region: CASSRGLAGTGTQYF. The CDR3 DNA follows: TGTGCCAGCAGCCGCGGACTAGCGGGAACGGGGACCCAGTACTTC.

The chain joins TRBV15 to TRBJ2-4; D is ambiguous. V lost 1 base and J lost 0, with 13 bases in between. In germline, CDR1 is LNHNV, CDR2 YYDKDF (reference sequence). The CDR3 runs to 17 residues. CDR3 nucleotide sequence: TGTGCCACCAGCAGAGGAGGAGTAACACTAGCCAAAAACATTCAGTACTTC. Translation: CATSRGGVTLAKNIQYF. Looking up the rest from reference TRBV15 and TRBJ2-4 gives the full variable domain: DAMVIQNPRYQVTQFGKPVTLSCSQTLNHNVMYWYQQKSSQAPKLLFHYYDKDFNNEADTPDNFQSRRPNTSFCFLDIRSPGLGDTAMYLCATSRGGVTLAKNIQYFGAGTRLSVL.

This chain uses TRBV28 with TRBJ2-2, with TRBD1 as a possible D gene (6 bases). Trimming cost V 1 base and J 6 bases, with 9 bases left between them. CDR3 length: 14 residues. From germline, CDR1 is MDHEN and CDR2 SYDVKM. DNA for the CDR3: TGTGCCAGCAGTTTATACCCAGGGGCCGGGGAGCTGTTTTTT. The encoded protein is CASSLYPGAGELFF.

The chain joins TRBV11-3 to TRBJ2-2, with D perhaps matching TRBD2 (5 bases). Per the germline V gene, CDR1 is SGHNT and CDR2 is YENEEA. The CDR3 loop spans 14 amino acids. Trimming removed 3 bases from V and 7 bases from J, with 12 bases in between. The DNA for the CDR3 is TGTGCCAGCAGCTTCCAGCGGAGTGACGGGGAGCTGTTTTTT. It encodes CASSFQRSDGELFF. The entire variable domain, with the rest obtained from reference TRBV11-3 and TRBJ2-2, is as follows: EAGVVQSPRYKIIEKKQPVAFWCNPISGHNTLYWYLQNLGQGPELLIRYENEEAVDDSQLPKDRFSAERLKGVDSTLKIQPAELGDSAVYLCASSFQRSDGELFFGEGSRLTVL.

This chain connects TRBV5-1 to TRBJ2-7; 7 nucleotides agree with TRBD2. The V gene's germline CDR1 is SGHRS and CDR2 YFSETQ. With 2 bases clipped from V and 5 bases from J, the junction kept 10 bases outside the gene matches. The CDR3 is 15 amino acids. The CDR3 reads CASSFAGTMIHEQYF. DNA of the CDR3: TGCGCCAGCAGCTTTGCCGGGACTATGATCCACGAGCAGTACTTC.

The chain employs TRBV7-7 and TRBJ2-5; 11 bases map to TRBD1. V gave up 5 bases and J gave up 4 bases; unmatched junction bases: 6. This CDR3 is 15 amino acids long. Germline CDR1 and CDR2: SSHAT and FNYEAQ (reference sequence). CDR3 nucleotides: TGTGCCAGCAGCCCCGGGACAGGGGGAGGAGAGACCCAGTACTTC. Protein: CASSPGTGGGETQYF.